Detailed here is one T cell receptor (beta chain). Its antigen is still unknown. The input lacks base qualities; no much larger clone sits a single base away. The data are from a study of blood T cell repertoires in COVID-19 (dated by TCRdb to 2020 to 2021). Broadly, across the study: Collaborator samples came from the United States, Italy and Spain and covered acute and convalescent phases of COVID-19. The material from the prospective study consisted of cDNA or gDNA derived from T cells, B-cell-depleted T cells, or PBMCs. Subjects who had been exposed to COVID-19, were actively infected with it, or had recovered from it provided the deeply sampled blood TCRbeta repertoires that made up the dataset. A freely available public database, intended as a resource for researchers studying the immune response to SARS-CoV-2, is where the repertoires were released. Samples came from the ongoing ImmuneRACE study (first 160 participants) plus 1,254 subjects from 6 global collaborators. A de-identified subject ID, COVID-19 status, age in years and sex were almost always included in the sample metadata. Where available, HLA class I and class II types were taken from metadata supplied by the sample provider and were not determined by assay-based typing. Study-level results and caveats: The quantity of clinical and demographic metadata differed by source and by participant and was supplied without curation.

V loses 1 base of germline sequence and J loses 5 bases, and the interval between the two ends is 9 bases. Measured from the cysteine to the phenylalanine, the CDR3 is 13 residues long. The read is trimmed to its CDR3 DNA, 39 bases read in frame from base 1. Via the germline V gene (reference sequence), CDR1 is SEHNR and CDR2 FQNEAQ. Each collaborating institution followed its own protocols to collect whole blood in K2EDTA tubes. For TCRbeta analysis, collaborators shipped samples as frozen whole blood, isolated PBMCs, or DNA extracted from either of those sample types. TCRbeta CDR3 regions were amplified from genomic DNA by means of the immunoSEQ Assay, a bias-controlled multiplex PCR. Per the source publication's procedure: Within the assay, amplification of reference gene primers was used to estimate how many nucleated cells each sample contained. To quantify the absolute abundance of each unique TCRbeta CDR3 rearrangement, sequence reads were collapsed and filtered. For each sample, productive Simpson clonality was calculated by taking the square root of Simpson's diversity index across productive rearrangements. As stored in TCRdb, this immuneACCESS dataset retains in-frame rearrangements with V and J assigned. A fraction of the clones does not appear; measured against another copy, unresolved V genes explain less than half of the discrepancy, and the remainder lacks a known reason. V and J calls and clone size are those listed in that table; D and trimming were worked out from the DNA. This sample lists about 35,000 clones; about 89% were detected once. 35% to 55% of the sample rests with the top ten.

The rearranged segments are TRBV7-9 and TRBJ2-7, with TRBD2 tentatively as D gene (5 bases match). Sample: peripheral blood. This TCR came from a human donor in a cohort sampled during active COVID-19. The encoded CDR3 is CASSLVPSHEQYF. In nucleotide form, the sequence is TGTGCCAGCAGCTTAGTCCCTAGCCACGAGCAGTACTTC.